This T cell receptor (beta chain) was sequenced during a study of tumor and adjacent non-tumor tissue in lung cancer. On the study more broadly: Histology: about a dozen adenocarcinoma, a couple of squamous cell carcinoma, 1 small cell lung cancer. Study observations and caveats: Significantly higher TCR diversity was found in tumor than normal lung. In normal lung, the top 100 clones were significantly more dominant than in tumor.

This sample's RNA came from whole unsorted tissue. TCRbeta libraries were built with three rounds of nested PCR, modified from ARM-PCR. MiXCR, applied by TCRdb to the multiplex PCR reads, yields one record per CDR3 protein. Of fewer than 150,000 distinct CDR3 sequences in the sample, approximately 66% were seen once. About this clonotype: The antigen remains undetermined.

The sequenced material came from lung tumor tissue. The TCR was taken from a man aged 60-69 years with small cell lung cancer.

CDR3 sequence: CASTERDTIYF. The DNA for the CDR3 is TGTGCCAGCACCGAGCGAGACACCATATATTTT. V and J are TRBV5-5 and TRBJ1-3; D is uncertain. The V gene lost 6 bases and the J gene lost 8 bases, with 9 bases spanning the gap. The germline V gene has CDR1 SGHKS and CDR2 YYEKEE (reference sequence). The CDR3 is 11 amino acids.